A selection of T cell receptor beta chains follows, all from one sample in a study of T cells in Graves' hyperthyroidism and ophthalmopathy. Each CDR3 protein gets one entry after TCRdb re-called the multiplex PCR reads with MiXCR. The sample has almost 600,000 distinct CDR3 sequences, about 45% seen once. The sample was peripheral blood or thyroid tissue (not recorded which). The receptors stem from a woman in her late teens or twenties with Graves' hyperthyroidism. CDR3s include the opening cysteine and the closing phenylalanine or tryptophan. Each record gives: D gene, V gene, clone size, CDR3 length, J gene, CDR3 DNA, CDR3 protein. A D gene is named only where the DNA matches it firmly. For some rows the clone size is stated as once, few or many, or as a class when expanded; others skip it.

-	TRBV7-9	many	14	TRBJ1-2	TGTGCCAGCAGCCCCCTGGGGACGCCCTATGGCTACACCTTC	CASSPLGTPYGYTF
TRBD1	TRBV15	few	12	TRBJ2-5	TGTGCCACCAGCATCGGGACAGGGGCCCAGTACTTC	CATSIGTGAQYF
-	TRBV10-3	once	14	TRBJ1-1	TGTGCCATCACGTGGGGAGGGGAAGGGACTGAAGCTTTCTTT	CAITWGGEGTEAFF
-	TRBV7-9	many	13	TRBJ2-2	TGTGCCAGCAGCAGCCCGAACACCGGGGAGCTGTTTTTT	CASSSPNTGELFF
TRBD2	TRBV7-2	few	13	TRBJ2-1	TGTGCCAGCAGCTTAGCGGTCGGAGCGGGACAGTTCTTC	CASSLAVGAGQFF
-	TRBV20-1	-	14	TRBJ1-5	TGCAGTGCTAGAATGCCGGACCCGGGTTCGCCCCAGCATTTT	CSARMPDPGSPQHF
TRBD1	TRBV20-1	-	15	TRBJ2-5	TGCAGTGCTAGCCCAGTGGGGGACAGAAAAGAGACCCAGTACTTC	CSASPVGDRKETQYF
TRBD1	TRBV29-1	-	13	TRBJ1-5	TGCAGCGTTACACAACAGGGGGGGCAGCCCCAGCATTTT	CSVTQQGGQPQHF
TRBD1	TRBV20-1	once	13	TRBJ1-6	TGCAGTTACACGACAGGGGAGGACTCACCCCTCCACTTT	CSYTTGEDSPLHF
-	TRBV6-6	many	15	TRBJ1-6	TGTGCCAGCAGTCCCTTACTCCAAGTTAATTCACCCCTCCACTTT	CASSPLLQVNSPLHF
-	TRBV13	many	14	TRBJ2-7	TGTGCCAGCAGCTTCTTGGACCCTACGGGCGAGCAGTACTTC	CASSFLDPTGEQYF
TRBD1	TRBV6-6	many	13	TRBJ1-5	TGTGCCAGCGGACAGGGGATCAATCAGCCCCAGCATTTT	CASGQGINQPQHF
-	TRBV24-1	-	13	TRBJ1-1	TGTGCCACCAGTGATCCCCAGAACACTGAAGCTTTCTTT	CATSDPQNTEAFF
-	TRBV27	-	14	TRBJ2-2	-	CASSFLENTGELFF